These 25 T cell receptor beta chains came from one sample sequenced in a study of blood T cell repertoires in COVID-19 (dated by TCRdb to 2020 to 2021). Receptors were amplified or captured by the immunoSEQ multiplex PCR assay. TCRdb limited this immuneACCESS table to in-frame rearrangements with V and J called. A share of clones is missing; checked studies link under half to unresolved V genes, and the rest is unexplained. The sample records about 210,000 clones, 84% of which are singletons. Together, the top ten hold roughly 8% of the sample. Sequencing used peripheral blood. Source of these receptors: a woman between 45 and 65 years old with active or convalescent COVID-19.

V gene TRBV6-2 or TRBV6-3 combines with J gene TRBJ2-1, with 8 bases identical to TRBD2. The CDR3 totals 14 residues. V lost 5 bases to trimming and J lost 7 bases; unmatched junction nucleotides: 7. Germline CDR1 is MNHEY and CDR2 is SVGEGT. CDR3 in DNA: TGTGCCAGCAGTCAGGGACTAGAGTATAATGAGCAGTTCTTC. Its translation: CASSQGLEYNEQFF.

The chain carries TRBV23-1 and TRBJ1-6, with D perhaps matching TRBD1 (5 bases). TRBV23-1 is an ORF, with its function uncertain. CDR3 length: 19 residues. The germline V and J ends were trimmed by 4 bases and 1 base, with 20 bases remaining between them. For the CDR3, the DNA is TGCGCCAGCAGTCGAGACAGCCCCTTAACCTTGTCCTATAATTCACCCCTCCACTTT. Translated, it gives CASSRDSPLTLSYNSPLHF.

The chain carries TRBV10-1 and TRBJ1-3; D gene ambiguous. Trimming took 11 bases from V and 4 from J, leaving 18 bases between them. Germline lookup yields CDR1 WNHNN and CDR2 SYGVQD (reference sequence). The CDR3 spans 14 residues. CDR3 protein: CAGYAGGAGNTIYF. The CDR3 DNA reads TGCGCCGGCTATGCGGGAGGAGCGGGAAACACCATATATTTT.

This chain joins TRBV18 and TRBJ2-1, with no clear D. The germline V gene has CDR1 KGHSH and CDR2 LQKENI. The CDR3 length is 16 residues. V lost 3 bases to trimming and J lost 3 bases, with 15 bases between them. The CDR3 DNA follows: TGTGCCAGCTCACCTTCCGTCGACCCTAGCTACAATGAGCAGTTCTTC. Translating it yields CASSPSVDPSYNEQFF.

The rearrangement joins TRBV2 to TRBJ1-2, with 7 bases identical to TRBD1. Germline V gene lookup returns CDR1 SNHLY and CDR2 FYNNEI. V trimming: 5 bases; J trimming: 4 bases; junction bases outside the gene matches: 7. The CDR3 has 14 residues. Here the CDR3 DNA reads TGTGCCAGCAGTTCCTCGGGACAGTCCTATGGCTACACCTTC. Translated, it gives CASSSSGQSYGYTF.

The table lists this clone with a count of one. The CDR3 DNA follows: TGTGCCAGCAGTGACTCGACAGACAATCAGCCCCAGCATTTT. Its translation: CASSDSTDNQPQHF. The chain carries TRBV6-4 and TRBJ1-5; a weak D match, TRBD1 (5 bases). The CDR3 extends over 14 amino acids. V lost 0 bases and J lost 3, with 6 bases in between. The V gene's germline CDR1 is MRHNA and CDR2 SNTAGT.

The chain uses TRBV7-9 and TRBJ1-6; D is unresolved. Trimming stripped 1 base from V and 7 bases from J, with 8 bases between. The CDR3 has 14 amino acids. The germline CDR1 and CDR2 sequences are SEHNR and FQNEAQ (reference sequence). The CDR3 DNA reads as TGTGCCAGCAGCTTAGAACCGAGAAATTCACCCCTCCACTTT. This codes for CASSLEPRNSPLHF.

The chain links TRBV28 to TRBJ1-5; D ambiguous. Looked up from germline, CDR1 is MDHEN and CDR2 is SYDVKM. This CDR3 has 13 amino acids. Trimming cost V 3 bases and J 4 bases, with 7 bases left between them. This CDR3 is CASSFIGNQPQHF. DNA for the CDR3: TGTGCCAGCAGTTTTATCGGTAATCAGCCCCAGCATTTT. The variable domain in full, with the rest retrieved from reference TRBV28 and TRBJ1-5, is DVKVTQSSRYLVKRTGEKVFLECVQDMDHENMFWYRQDPGLGLRLIYFSYDVKMKEKGDIPEGYSVSREKKERFSLILESASTNQTSMYLCASSFIGNQPQHFGDGTRLSIL.

The CDR3 here is CASSYLQANYGYTF. The CDR3 coding sequence is TGTGCCAGCAGTTACCTACAGGCGAACTATGGCTACACCTTC. This rearrangement joins TRBV6-6 to TRBJ1-2; D perhaps matches TRBD1 (5 bases). Trimming removed 2 bases at V and 2 bases at J, with 9 bases between. Germline V gene lookup returns CDR1 MNHNY and CDR2 SVGAGI (reference sequence). This CDR3 is built from 14 residues.

This sequence joins TRBV13 and TRBJ1-6, with unresolved D. This CDR3 spans 15 amino acids. V was clipped by 5 bases and J by 7 bases, with 15 bases between them. Germline V lookup: CDR1 PRHDT, CDR2 FYEKMQ (reference sequence). The CDR3 DNA reads as TGTGCCAGCAGCGAACAGCGGCTTCCCAATTCACCCCTCCACTTT. Amino acids: CASSEQRLPNSPLHF. Combining the CDR3 with reference TRBV13 and TRBJ1-6 gives the whole variable domain AAGVIQSPRHLIKEKRETATLKCYPIPRHDTVYWYQQGPGQDPQFLISFYEKMQSDKGSIPDRFSAQQFSDYHSELNMSSLELGDSALYFCASSEQRLPNSPLHFGNGTRLTVT.

The V call is TRBV23-1, the J call TRBJ2-7; perhaps TRBD2 as D (6 bases). TRBV23-1 belongs to the ORF category, with a function that is uncertain. The CDR3 has 15 residues. The V gene lost 4 bases and the J gene lost 2 bases, with 15 bases spanning the gap. DNA of the CDR3: TGCGCCAGCAGTCCCCAGGGAGGCGTCACCTACGAGCAGTACGTC. It encodes CASSPQGGVTYEQYV.

The sample holds a few counts of this clone. V usage is TRBV12-5 and J usage is TRBJ1-5; no firm D call. From germline, CDR1 is LGHNT and CDR2 FRNRAP. Trimming pared 6 bases from V and 4 bases from J, leaving 19 bases between. The CDR3 extends over 16 amino acids. The CDR3 loop reads CASGRDSSSTNQPQHF. The CDR3 DNA reads TGTGCTAGTGGCCGCGACTCCTCAAGCACAAATCAGCCCCAGCATTTT. Variable domain in full (rest from reference TRBV12-5 and TRBJ1-5): DARVTQTPRHKVTEMGQEVTMRCQPILGHNTVFWYRQTMMQGLELLAYFRNRAPLDDSGMPKDRFSAEMPDATLATLKIQPSEPRDSAVYFCASGRDSSSTNQPQHFGDGTRLSIL.

There are many counts of this clone. V usage is TRBV4-1 and J usage is TRBJ2-1; 8 bases are a match to TRBD2. CDR1 MGHRA and CDR2 YSYEKL come from the germline V gene. J lost 7 bases, V lost 4 bases, and 9 bases had no gene match. This CDR3 is 15 amino acids long. CDR3 bases: TGCGCCAGCAGCCTAACAGCGGGGGAATGGAATGAGCAGTTCTTC. Translated, it gives CASSLTAGEWNEQFF.

This chain connects TRBV6-6 to TRBJ1-6; TRBD1 is a possible D gene (6 bases). V was trimmed by 6 bases and J by 10 bases, leaving 16 bases between them. This CDR3 is built from 14 residues. CDR1 is MNHNY and CDR2 is SVGAGI in the germline V gene (reference sequence). The DNA for the CDR3 is TGTGCCAGCAGCGGTACAGGGCCTCGGTCACCCCTCCACTTT. Amino acids: CASSGTGPRSPLHF.

The chain employs TRBV10-3 and TRBJ1-2; D unclear. Trimming pared 8 bases from V and 3 bases from J, leaving 31 bases between. The CDR3 has 19 amino acids. Germline CDR1 and CDR2: ENHRY and SYGVKD. Written as DNA, the CDR3 is TGTGCCATCCGGTATACGCAGTCAGGCCGGTTGAGAATGGACTATGGCTACACCTTC. Residues: CAIRYTQSGRLRMDYGYTF.

The chain carries TRBV5-1 and TRBJ2-2; the D gene is possibly TRBD2 (6 bases). The germline CDR1 and CDR2 sequences are SGHRS and YFSETQ. The CDR3 spans 15 residues. The V end lost 0 bases, the J end lost 5 bases, and 11 bases lay between the germline ends. The CDR3 is CASSLAGDETGELFF. The CDR3 DNA reads as TGCGCCAGCAGCTTGGCGGGGGACGAGACCGGGGAGCTGTTTTTT.

V gene TRBV18 combines with J gene TRBJ2-7; TRBD1 agrees at 8 bases. Germline trimming cut 2 bases from V and 7 bases from J; bases unmatched to any gene: 10. The CDR3 is 15 residues long. Germline-derived CDR1 and CDR2 are KGHSH and LQKENI. CDR3 nucleotides: TGTGCCAGCTCACCAAGGACAGGGTTTGGTGATGAGCAGTACTTC. Translated: CASSPRTGFGDEQYF.

The V call is TRBV5-4, the J call TRBJ2-7, with no clear D. The V gene's germline CDR1 is SGHNT and CDR2 YYREEE (reference sequence). The length of the CDR3 is 14 residues. V gave up 1 base and J gave up 2 bases, with 10 bases separating them. CDR3 DNA: TGTGCCAGCAGCTTGCGAGCGAGTCCCTACGAGCAGTACTTC. It codes for CASSLRASPYEQYF.

V usage is TRBV27 and J usage is TRBJ2-1, with 9 nucleotides matching TRBD2. The CDR3 totals 16 residues. Germline-derived CDR1 and CDR2 are MNHEY and SMNVEV (reference sequence). Losses at the gene ends were 6 bases for V and 6 bases for J; bases not matched to a gene: 12. The CDR3 sequence: CASRHSGTSSTNEQFF. The CDR3 region has the DNA TGTGCCAGCAGGCATTCCGGGACTAGCAGTACCAATGAGCAGTTCTTC.

The V gene is TRBV6-5, the J gene TRBJ1-1, with D possibly being TRBD1 (5 bases). CDR1 is MNHEY, CDR2 SVGAGI, per germline. Deletions cut 4 bases from V and 7 bases from J, with 10 bases between. The CDR3 spans 12 residues. CDR3 sequence: CASSWRTGEAFF. DNA for the CDR3: TGTGCCAGCAGTTGGAGAACAGGTGAAGCTTTCTTT.

The rearrangement uses TRBV11-3 and TRBJ2-2; D unclear. Germline CDR1 is SGHNT and CDR2 is YENEEA. Trimming left V 0 bases short and J 7 bases short, with 9 bases between. The CDR3 totals 14 residues. CDR3 sequence (DNA): TGTGCCAGCAGCTTAGATCATAGTATCGGGGAGCTGTTTTTT. Protein: CASSLDHSIGELFF.

This clone was recorded only once. The DNA for the CDR3 is TGTGCCCAAAGGAGGGGGCTCAATAGCAATCAGCCCCAGCATTTT. Translated: CAQRRGLNSNQPQHF. This chain uses TRBV19 with TRBJ1-5, with TRBD1 identical over 7 bases. V lost 11 bases to trimming and J lost 0 bases; unmatched junction nucleotides: 10. This CDR3 is 15 amino acids long. Looked up from germline, CDR1 is LNHDA and CDR2 is SQIVND (reference sequence).

The chain combines TRBV4-2 with TRBJ1-3; 9 bases align to TRBD1. Trimming cost V 3 bases and J 4 bases; bases outside gene matches: 10. Germline CDR1 is LGHNA and CDR2 is YNFKEQ. The CDR3 runs to 17 residues. Here the CDR3 DNA reads TGTGCCAGCAGCCAGGGCGGGACAGGGATCACGGGAAACACCATATATTTT. Protein product: CASSQGGTGITGNTIYF.

This clone has only a few counts. The chain links TRBV6-5 to TRBJ1-4, with TRBD1 identical over 11 bases. Losses at the gene ends were 8 bases for V and 1 base for J; bases not matched to a gene: 3. Germline CDR1 MNHEY, CDR2 SVGAGI. The CDR3 contains 15 residues. The CDR3 reads CASRTGGITNEKLFF. The CDR3 DNA sequence: TGTGCCAGCCGGACAGGGGGCATAACTAATGAAAAACTGTTTTTT.

The rearrangement links TRBV10-3 to TRBJ2-5; D perhaps matches TRBD1 (5 bases). Germline lookup yields CDR1 ENHRY and CDR2 SYGVKD. V was cut by 8 bases and J by 8 bases, with 12 bases left in between. The CDR3 totals 11 residues. Here the CDR3 DNA reads TGTGCCATCGCTACTCAGGGCACCCAGTACTTC. Translated, it gives CAIATQGTQYF.